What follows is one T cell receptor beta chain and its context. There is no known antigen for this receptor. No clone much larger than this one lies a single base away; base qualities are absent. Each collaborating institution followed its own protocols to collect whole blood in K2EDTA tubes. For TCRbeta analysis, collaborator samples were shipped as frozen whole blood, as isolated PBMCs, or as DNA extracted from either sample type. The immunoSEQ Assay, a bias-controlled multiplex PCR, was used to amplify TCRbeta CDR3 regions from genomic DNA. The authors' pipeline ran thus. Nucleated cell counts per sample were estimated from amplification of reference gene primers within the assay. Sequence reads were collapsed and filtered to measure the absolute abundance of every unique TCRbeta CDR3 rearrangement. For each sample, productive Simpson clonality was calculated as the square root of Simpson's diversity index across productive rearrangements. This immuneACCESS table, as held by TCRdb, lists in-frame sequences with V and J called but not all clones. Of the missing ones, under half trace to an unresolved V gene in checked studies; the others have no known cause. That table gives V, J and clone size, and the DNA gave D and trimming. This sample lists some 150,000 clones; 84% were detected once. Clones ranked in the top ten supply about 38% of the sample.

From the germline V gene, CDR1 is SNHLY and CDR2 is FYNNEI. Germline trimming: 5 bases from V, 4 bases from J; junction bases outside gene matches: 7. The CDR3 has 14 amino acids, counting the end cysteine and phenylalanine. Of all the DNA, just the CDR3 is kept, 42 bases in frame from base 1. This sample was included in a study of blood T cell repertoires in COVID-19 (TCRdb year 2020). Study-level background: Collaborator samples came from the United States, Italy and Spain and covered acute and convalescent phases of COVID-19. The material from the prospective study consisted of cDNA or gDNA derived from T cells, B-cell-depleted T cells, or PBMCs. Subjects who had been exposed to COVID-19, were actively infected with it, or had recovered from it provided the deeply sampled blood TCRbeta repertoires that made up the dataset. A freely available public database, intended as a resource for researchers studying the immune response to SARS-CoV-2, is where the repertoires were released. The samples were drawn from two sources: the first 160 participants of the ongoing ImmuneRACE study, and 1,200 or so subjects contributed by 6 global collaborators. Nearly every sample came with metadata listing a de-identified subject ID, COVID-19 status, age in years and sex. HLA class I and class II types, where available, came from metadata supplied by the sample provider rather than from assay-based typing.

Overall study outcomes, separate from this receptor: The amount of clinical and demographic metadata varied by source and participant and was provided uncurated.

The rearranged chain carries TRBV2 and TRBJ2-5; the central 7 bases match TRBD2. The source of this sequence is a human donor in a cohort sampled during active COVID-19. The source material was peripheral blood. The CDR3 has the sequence CASSRRTGGETQYF. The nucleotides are TGTGCCAGCAGTCGGAGGACGGGGGGAGAGACCCAGTACTTC.